Shown below are 3 T cell receptor beta chains from a single sample sequenced in a study of blood T cell repertoires in COVID-19. Repertoires were generated with immunoSEQ multiplex PCR, while TCRdb's copy carries only in-frame clones and drops some. The sample comprises about 300,000 clones, 90% of which are singletons, and roughly 6.3% rests with the top ten. Sequenced: peripheral blood. Receptors were obtained from a woman in her 50s with COVID-19, enrolled during active disease.

V gene TRBV9 combines with J gene TRBJ2-2, with TRBD2 matching over 8 bases. Germline V gives CDR1 SGDLS, CDR2 YYNGEE. The CDR3 consists of 16 residues. V gave up 2 bases and J gave up 3 bases; unmatched junction bases: 6. The CDR3 sequence: CASSVKRESHTGELFF. Here the CDR3 DNA reads TGTGCCAGCAGCGTTAAGCGGGAGTCACACACCGGGGAGCTGTTTTTT.

The chain is built from TRBV7-3 and TRBJ2-5; 8 nucleotides agree with TRBD1. Germline V lookup: CDR1 SGHTA, CDR2 FQGTGA. The CDR3 is made up of 17 amino acids. V dropped 2 bases and J dropped 2; count of bases not matched to a gene: 10. The chain's CDR3 is CASSLPLTDRGQETQYF. CDR3 in DNA: TGTGCCAGCAGCTTACCTCTTACCGACAGGGGTCAAGAGACCCAGTACTTC.

The chain couples TRBV5-4 to TRBJ1-1; TRBD1 matches 7 bases. CDR1 and CDR2 from the germline V gene are SGHNT and YYREEE (reference sequence). V trimming: 5 bases; J trimming: 0 bases; junction bases outside the gene matches: 10. The CDR3 has 16 residues. CDR3 in DNA: TGTGCCAGCAGGACACTCAGGGGGTCGCTGAACACTGAAGCTTTCTTT. Translated: CASRTLRGSLNTEAFF.